This is a list of T cell receptor beta chains from one sample in a study of T-cell memory formation after mild COVID-19. TCRdb ran MiXCR on the 5' RACE reads and lists one entry per CDR3 protein. The sample includes 580,000 or so distinct CDR3 sequences, roughly a sixth of them seen just once. Sequenced material: PBMCs or a T cell subset sorted from them (not recorded which). Receptors were obtained from an adult woman who had mild COVID-19 (a few samples of this study predate the infection). Cell type and time point are not known. The CDR3 runs from the conserved cysteine through the conserved F or W. The D gene is left open where the match is weak. Expanded clones are given a class, and other clones once, few, many or no size at all.

.	TRBV15	TRBJ2-3	few	13	CATRAGGADTQYF	TGTGCCACCAGGGCAGGAGGGGCAGATACGCAGTATTTT
.	TRBV12-3/TRBV12-4	TRBJ2-7	few	14	CASSLRDISYEQYF	TGTGCCAGCAGTCTCCGGGACATATCCTACGAGCAGTACTTC
TRBD2	TRBV7-9	TRBJ2-1	few	16	CASSARSRGVDNEQFF	TGTGCCAGCAGCGCCCGTTCTCGGGGGGTGGACAATGAGCAGTTCTTC
.	TRBV19	TRBJ1-6	.	14	CASSIQVYNSPLHF	TGTGCCAGTAGTATTCAGGTCTATAATTCACCCCTCCACTTT
.	TRBV7-8	TRBJ2-7	few	17	CASSLDGGGVSSYEQYF	TGTGCCAGCAGCTTAGATGGGGGCGGGGTGAGCTCCTACGAGCAGTACTTC
TRBD2	TRBV7-2	TRBJ2-3	few	17	CASSPQPNLAGPTTQYF	TGTGCCAGCAGCCCTCAGCCCAATCTAGCGGGGCCGACCACGCAGTATTTT
.	TRBV7-9	TRBJ1-5	.	14	CASSLGSPNQPQHF	TGTGCCAGCAGCTTGGGAAGTCCCAATCAGCCCCAGCATTTT
TRBD2	TRBV7-2	TRBJ2-1	.	17	CASSFKAGGSYYNEQFF	TGTGCCAGCAGCTTTAAAGCGGGGGGTTCCTACTACAATGAGCAGTTCTTC
.	TRBV12-3/TRBV12-4	TRBJ2-2	few	16	CASRFFQGTGTGELFF	TGTGCCAGCAGGTTCTTCCAGGGTACGGGCACCGGGGAGCTGTTTTTT
.	TRBV18	TRBJ2-7	.	12	CASSSAGREQYF	TGTGCCAGCTCCTCGGCCGGGCGCGAGCAGTACTTC
.	TRBV20-1	TRBJ2-5	few	15	CSARDGASLKETQYF	TGCAGTGCTAGAGATGGCGCTAGCTTAAAAGAGACCCAGTACTTC
.	TRBV27	TRBJ2-1	few	14	CASSLYGGRNEQFF	TGTGCCAGCAGTTTATACGGGGGTCGGAATGAGCAGTTCTTC
TRBD1	TRBV24-1	TRBJ1-3	few	15	CATSETGNSGNTIYF	TGTGCCACCAGTGAGACAGGGAACTCTGGAAACACCATATATTTT
.	TRBV18	TRBJ2-1	.	15	CASSPSDSPWHEQFF	TGTGCCAGCTCACCTTCGGACAGCCCCTGGCATGAGCAGTTCTTC
TRBD1	TRBV12-3/TRBV12-4	TRBJ2-1	many	14	CASTRPGGWAEQFF	TGTGCCAGCACCCGGCCAGGGGGCTGGGCTGAGCAGTTCTTC
TRBD1	TRBV25-1	TRBJ1-1	few	13	CASGQGMNTEAFF	TGTGCCAGCGGACAGGGGATGAACACTGAAGCTTTCTTT
.	TRBV30	TRBJ2-1	once	15	CAWSPSPRGSNEQFF	TGTGCCTGGAGTCCATCCCCCCGGGGGTCCAATGAGCAGTTCTTC
TRBD1	TRBV7-9	TRBJ1-2	.	13	CASTNQGADGYTF	TGTGCCAGCACCAATCAGGGGGCCGATGGCTACACCTTC
.	TRBV6-1	TRBJ2-4	many	13	CASSEEGSTIQYF	TGTGCCAGCAGTGAAGAGGGGAGTACCATTCAGTACTTC
.	TRBV7-6	TRBJ2-1	.	15	CASSLAWGPGNEQFF	TGTGCCAGCAGCTTAGCTTGGGGGCCGGGGAATGAGCAGTTCTTC
.	TRBV7-2	TRBJ1-1	few	15	CASSLEGGSDTEAFF	TGTGCCAGCAGCCTAGAGGGGGGTTCTGACACTGAAGCTTTCTTT
.	TRBV2	TRBJ1-1	many	13	CASSVEEDTEAFF	TGTGCCAGCAGTGTCGAAGAGGACACTGAAGCTTTCTTT
.	TRBV12-3/TRBV12-4	TRBJ1-1	few	17	CASSLSFVTGLTTEAFF	TGTGCCAGCAGTTTATCCTTTGTAACGGGTCTTACCACTGAAGCTTTCTTT
.	TRBV6-5	TRBJ2-7	few	14	CASSSPRGPFQQYF	TGTGCCAGCAGTTCACCCCGGGGACCCTTTCAGCAGTACTTC
TRBD1	TRBV20-1	TRBJ1-1	.	12	CSAATGGTEAFF	TGCAGTGCTGCCACAGGGGGGACTGAAGCTTTCTTT
.	TRBV29-1	TRBJ2-1	few	12	CSARINEGSQFF	TGCAGCGCCAGAATTAATGAAGGTTCGCAGTTCTTC
.	TRBV29-1	TRBJ1-6	.	14	CSAALDSHNSPLHF	TGCAGCGCCGCTCTGGACAGCCATAATTCACCCCTCCACTTT
.	TRBV29-1	TRBJ1-1	.	14	CSVVPKSGNTEAFF	TGCAGCGTCGTCCCAAAATCGGGCAACACTGAAGCTTTCTTT
TRBD1	TRBV20-1	TRBJ1-4	.	15	CSASDRGGMYEKLFF	TGCAGTGCTTCCGACAGGGGAGGCATGTATGAAAAACTGTTTTTT
TRBD2	TRBV6-1	TRBJ2-1	.	16	CASSRLTAGGNNEQFF	TGTGCCAGCAGCCGCCTTACAGCGGGGGGGAACAATGAGCAGTTCTTC
TRBD1	TRBV6-1	TRBJ2-5	many	14	CASSETQGGETQYF	TGTGCCAGCAGTGAAACACAGGGGGGAGAGACCCAGTACTTC
TRBD1	TRBV18	TRBJ1-2	.	17	CASSPVGGQGISGGYTF	TGTGCCAGCTCACCAGTTGGGGGACAGGGAATTTCTGGTGGCTACACCTTC
TRBD1	TRBV27	TRBJ1-2	.	15	CASSLSGTGGYGYTF	TGTGCCAGCAGTTTATCTGGGACAGGGGGCTATGGCTACACCTTC